The rows below give T cell receptor beta chains drawn from one sample of a study of T cell responses to AZD1222 COVID-19 vaccine. Method: immunoSEQ multiplex PCR; TCRdb's copy keeps in-frame clones and lacks some. The repertoire holds about 73,000 clones, with more than 70% as singletons. Material: peripheral blood, obtained on day 0 of AZD1222 vaccination. These receptor sequences come from an adult in good health. Both conserved end residues are part of each CDR3. Fields, in order: V gene, D gene, clone size, J gene, CDR3 DNA, CDR3 protein. The D gene is left open where the match is weak. Where a row states a size, it is once, few, many or the class of an expanded clone; other rows omit it.

TRBV19	TRBD2	NA	TRBJ2-5	TGTGCCAGTAGTACTACTAGCGGAAGGGAGACCCAGTACTTC	CASSTTSGRETQYF
TRBV6-5	TRBD1	NA	TRBJ2-1	TGTGCCAGCAGTTACCGGGACAGGGGACGTGCTGAGCAGTTCTTC	CASSYRDRGRAEQFF
TRBV2	NA	NA	TRBJ1-1	TGTGCCAGCAGTGAATTGGGATTCGGCACTGAAGCTTTCTTT	CASSELGFGTEAFF
TRBV5-4	NA	NA	TRBJ2-2	TGTGCCAGCAGCTTCGGACAGTCTACCGGGGAGCTGTTTTTT	CASSFGQSTGELFF
TRBV7-2	NA	NA	TRBJ2-7	TGTGCCAGCAGCTTAAATTACGAGCAGTACTTC	CASSLNYEQYF
TRBV11-2	TRBD1	NA	TRBJ2-1	TGTGCCAGCAGCGATGCCACAGGGGTGGGTTACAATGAGCAGTTCTTC	CASSDATGVGYNEQFF
TRBV7-6	NA	NA	TRBJ2-7	TGTGCCAGCAGCTACCCTAGAGGGTTAAGATACTACGAGCAGTACTTC	CASSYPRGLRYYEQYF
TRBV14	NA	NA	TRBJ2-5	TGTGCCAGCAGCCAACCACGGACGGGGTTCCAAGAGACCCAGTACTTC	CASSQPRTGFQETQYF
TRBV7-3	NA	NA	TRBJ2-2	TGTGCCAGCAGCTTAGGGACAATGAACACCGGGGAGCTGTTTTTT	CASSLGTMNTGELFF
TRBV5-1	TRBD2	NA	TRBJ2-1	TGCGCCAGCAGCTTGGTGACTAGCTTTAGATCCTACAATGAGCAGTTCTTC	CASSLVTSFRSYNEQFF
TRBV15	TRBD2	once	TRBJ2-7	TGTGCCACCTGCTGGGGTGCGGGGGGCCCCTACGAGCAGTACTTC	CATCWGAGGPYEQYF
TRBV3-1/TRBV3-2	NA	NA	TRBJ1-5	TGTGCCAGCAGCCCCGACGGCAATCAGCCCCAGCATTTT	CASSPDGNQPQHF
TRBV27	NA	NA	TRBJ2-2	TGTGCCAGCAGGGAACTCATGAACACCGGGGAGCTGTTTTTT	CASRELMNTGELFF
TRBV6-2/TRBV6-3	NA	NA	TRBJ1-5	TGTGCCAGCAGTTCCTCTTGGGGCGGCAATCAGCCCCAGCATTTT	CASSSSWGGNQPQHF
TRBV4-3	TRBD1	medium-sized	TRBJ2-7	TGCGCCAGCAGCCATAGGACAGGGCGGGAGCAGTACTTC	CASSHRTGREQYF
TRBV11-2	TRBD1	NA	TRBJ2-7	TGTGCCAGCAGGATTCCGGGACAGGGGAATTACGAGCAGTACTTC	CASRIPGQGNYEQYF
TRBV9	NA	NA	TRBJ1-2	TGTGCCAGCAGCAGGGGCCTCGAGGGCTACACCTTC	CASSRGLEGYTF
TRBV4-1	TRBD1	NA	TRBJ1-5	TGCGCCAGCAGCCAAGGACTCTCGGACAGGGCCAATCAGCCCCAGCATTTT	CASSQGLSDRANQPQHF
TRBV6-5	NA	few	TRBJ2-7	TGTGCCAGCAGTTCCCCCGGCACGGAAACCTACGAGCAGTACTTC	CASSSPGTETYEQYF
TRBV3-1/TRBV3-2	NA	NA	TRBJ1-1	TGTGCCAGCAGCCAAGAGACCACTGAAGCTTTCTTT	CASSQETTEAFF
TRBV10-3	NA	NA	TRBJ2-7	TGTGCCATCAGTGAGTCTGTCTACGAGCAGTACTTC	CAISESVYEQYF
TRBV2	NA	NA	TRBJ2-7	TGTGCCAGCACAAAAGGGGGACGCGAGCAGTACTTC	CASTKGGREQYF
TRBV4-3	NA	NA	TRBJ2-7	TGCGCCAGCAGCCAAGACAGCTCCTACGAGCAGTACTTC	CASSQDSSYEQYF
TRBV5-6	NA	NA	TRBJ2-7	TGTGCCAGCAGCTTTAAGGCCAACTACGAGCAGTACTTC	CASSFKANYEQYF
TRBV14	NA	NA	TRBJ2-2	TGTGCCAGCAGCCAAGATCGGGGCGGGGAGCTGTTTTTT	CASSQDRGGELFF
TRBV3-1/TRBV3-2	NA	NA	TRBJ2-1	TGTGCCAGCTGCCGACTTACGGATGAGCAGTTCTTC	CASCRLTDEQFF
TRBV10-3	TRBD2	NA	TRBJ2-1	TGTGCCTCTACTAGCGACACAGAATATGAGCAGTTCTTC	CASTSDTEYEQFF
TRBV6-5	NA	few	TRBJ1-2	TGTGCCAGCAGAGGGGGGTGGCAGGGCCACTATGGCTACACCTTC	CASRGGWQGHYGYTF
TRBV29-1	TRBD1	NA	TRBJ1-2	TGCAGCGCCCCCCACTCCGGGACAGGGAAAACGGGCTACACCTTC	CSAPHSGTGKTGYTF
TRBV11-2	NA	NA	TRBJ2-2	TGTGCCAGCAGCTTAGATGGACAGTCCACCGGGGAGCTGTTTTTT	CASSLDGQSTGELFF
TRBV7-9	NA	few	TRBJ1-3	TGTGCCAGCAGATATTCCGGAAACACCATATATTTT	CASRYSGNTIYF
TRBV9	NA	NA	TRBJ2-3	TGTGCCAGCAGCGTAGTGGGGACAAGTCGAGATACGCAGTATTTT	CASSVVGTSRDTQYF
TRBV12-3/TRBV12-4	NA	once	TRBJ2-5	TGTGCCAGCAAGGGGGACCAAGAGACCCAGTACTTC	CASKGDQETQYF
TRBV15	NA	NA	TRBJ1-1	TGTGCCACCAGAGTCCGTCAGGATTCAAGGTGGGCTTTCTTT	CATRVRQDSRWAFF
TRBV5-6	NA	NA	TRBJ1-5	TGTGCCAGCAGCATGGGGGTTGGCAGCCGAAATCAGCCCCAGCATTTT	CASSMGVGSRNQPQHF
TRBV7-9	TRBD2	NA	TRBJ2-5	TGTGCCAGCAGTTGGACTAGCGACATATGGTATCAAGAGACCCAGTACTTC	CASSWTSDIWYQETQYF
TRBV5-6	TRBD1	NA	TRBJ1-6	TGTGCCAGCAGCTTGGCCAGGGGGTCACCCCTCCACTTT	CASSLARGSPLHF
TRBV5-6	TRBD1	NA	TRBJ1-1	TGTGCCAGCAGCCCCTCACAGGGGACGGTACACACTGAAGCTTTCTTT	CASSPSQGTVHTEAFF
TRBV20-1	NA	NA	TRBJ1-1	TGCGGAGTGGGGACTGAAGCTTTCTTT	CGVGTEAFF
TRBV6-2/TRBV6-3	NA	NA	TRBJ1-2	TGTGCCAGCAGTTACTTGTTCGGGGGCTACACCTTC	CASSYLFGGYTF
TRBV3-1/TRBV3-2	TRBD1	NA	TRBJ1-5	TGTGCCAGCAGCCAGCACACAGGGGCGGGTCAGCCCCAGCATTTT	CASSQHTGAGQPQHF
TRBV11-2	NA	NA	TRBJ2-1	TGTGCCAGCAGCTTCTCCTACAATGAGCAGTTCTTC	CASSFSYNEQFF
TRBV27	NA	NA	TRBJ2-7	TGTGCCAGCAGTTCTGGGGGCTACGAGCAGTACTTC	CASSSGGYEQYF
TRBV7-9	NA	NA	TRBJ1-3	TGTGCCAGCAGCCTCGCCGGAAACACCATATATTTT	CASSLAGNTIYF
TRBV5-4	TRBD1	NA	TRBJ1-4	TGTGCCAGCAGCAGGGACAGGGACGAAAAACTGTTTTTT	CASSRDRDEKLFF
TRBV11-3	NA	NA	TRBJ2-1	TGTGCCAGCAGTCTGACCTTAGCGGATGAGCAGTTCTTC	CASSLTLADEQFF
TRBV7-2	NA	NA	TRBJ1-1	TGTGCCAGCAGCCTACGACGGGGCATGGGCACTGAAGCTTTCTTT	CASSLRRGMGTEAFF
TRBV3-1/TRBV3-2	NA	NA	TRBJ1-5	TGTGCCAGCAGCCCCAACCCGAGGGGGATAGATAGCAATCAGCCCCAGCATTTT	CASSPNPRGIDSNQPQHF